This entry concerns a single T cell receptor (beta chain). The data are from a study of early T cells in non-severe SARS-CoV-2 infection. TCRdb fed the 5' RACE reads into MiXCR, producing one record per CDR3 protein. This table has tens of thousands of distinct CDR3 sequences, approximately 8% appearing once. With 1 base removed from V and 5 bases from J, the gap between germline ends came to 17 bases. Germline assignment: CDR1 SGHVS and CDR2 FNYEAQ. CDR3 length equals 17 residues. This receptor was identified in an adult who was a healthcare worker with PCR-confirmed SARS-CoV-2 infection or an uninfected control (not recorded which). Sequenced: whole blood. This sequence joins TRBV7-6 and TRBJ2-2, with a possible D match to TRBD2 (5 bases). The CDR3 spells CASSLVARQRGTGELFF. Here the CDR3 DNA reads TGTGCCAGCAGCTTAGTGGCGAGGCAGCGAGGGACCGGGGAGCTGTTTTTT.